This T cell receptor (beta chain) was captured in a study of CXCR3-negative and CXCR3-positive naive CD8 T cells. There are 14 residues in the CDR3. CDR1 and CDR2 (germline): DFQATT, SNEGSKA (reference sequence). The authors gated naive CD8+ T cells as CD45RO-CCR7+CD27+CD95-. UMI-tagged TRB cDNA libraries were built via 5' RACE. TCRdb reprocessed the 5' RACE reads; each CDR3 protein has one entry and no DNA is given. The listing records 50,000 to 75,000 distinct CDR3 sequences. The chain carries TRBV20-1 and TRBJ2-3; without DNA, the TCRdb call of TRBD1 cannot be checked. The sequencing input was naive CXCR3- CD8+ T cells from blood. Subset specified: CD45RO-CCR7+CD27+CD95- naive CD8+ T cells lacking CXCR3 (TNR3-). This TCR derives from a human donor in good health. Some clones in this sample may be carry-over from other donors' samples. The CDR3 sequence is CSAKDRSGTDTQYF.